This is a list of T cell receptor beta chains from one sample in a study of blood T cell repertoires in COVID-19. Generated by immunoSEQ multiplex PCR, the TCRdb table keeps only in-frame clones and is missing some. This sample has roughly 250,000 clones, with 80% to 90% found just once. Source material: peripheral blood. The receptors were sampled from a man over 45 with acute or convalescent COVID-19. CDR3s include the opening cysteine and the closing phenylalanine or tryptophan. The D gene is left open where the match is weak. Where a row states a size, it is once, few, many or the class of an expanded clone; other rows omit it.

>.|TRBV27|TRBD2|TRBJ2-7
TGTGCCAGCAGTTTCTCGGGAGCGGGAGGTGCCTACGAGCAGTACTTC
CASSFSGAGGAYEQYF
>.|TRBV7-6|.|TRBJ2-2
TGTGCCAGCAGTCCCCTAGAGGGTAACACCGGGGAGCTGTTTTTT
CASSPLEGNTGELFF
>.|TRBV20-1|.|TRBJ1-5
TGCAGTGCTAGTAATCCAGGGGTCGACCAGCCCCAGCATTTT
CSASNPGVDQPQHF
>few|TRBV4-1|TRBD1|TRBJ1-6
TGCGCCAGCAGCCAAGCGTTTGGGACAGATAATTCACCCCTCCACTTT
CASSQAFGTDNSPLHF
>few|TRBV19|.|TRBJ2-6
TGTGCCAGTAGTACGGGGGTTTTCATCGGGGGAGGGGCCAACGTCCTGACTTTC
CASSTGVFIGGGANVLTF
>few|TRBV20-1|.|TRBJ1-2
TGCAGTGGAGGAGGTGTGGCCGGCTACACCTTC
CSGGGVAGYTF
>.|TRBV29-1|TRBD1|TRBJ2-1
TGCAGCGTTCGGACAGGGGTAGGGCCGAGCTACAATGAGCAGTTCTTC
CSVRTGVGPSYNEQFF
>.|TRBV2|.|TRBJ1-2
TGTGCCAGCAGTTTTTGGCAGGGAGGGCGGCATGGCTACACCTTC
CASSFWQGGRHGYTF
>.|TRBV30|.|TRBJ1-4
TGTGCCTGGAGTGTAATGGCGGGGTCGAATGAAAAACTGTTTTTT
CAWSVMAGSNEKLFF
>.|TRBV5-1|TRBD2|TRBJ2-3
TGCGCCAGCAGCTACCCCAGGGAGGGGAATACGCAGTATTTT
CASSYPREGNTQYF
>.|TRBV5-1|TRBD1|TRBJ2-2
TGCGCCAGCAGCTTGGAGGGGGCGCATACCGGGGAGCTGTTTTTT
CASSLEGAHTGELFF
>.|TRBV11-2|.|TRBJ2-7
TGTGCCAGCAGCGCGACAGGCGCCACCTACGAGCAGTACTTC
CASSATGATYEQYF
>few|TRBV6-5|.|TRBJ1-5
TGTGCCAGCAGGGTGACAGGAGATAGCAATCAGCCCCAGCATTTT
CASRVTGDSNQPQHF
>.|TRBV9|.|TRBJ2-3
TGTGCCAGCAGCGTAGGCCTCAAGAGGGATACGCAGTATTTT
CASSVGLKRDTQYF
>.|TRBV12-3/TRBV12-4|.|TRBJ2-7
TGTGCCAGCAGTTTGGGGCACGGAGAGTACTTC
CASSLGHGEYF
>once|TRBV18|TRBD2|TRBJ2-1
TGTGCCAGCTCACCCCTAGGCGGGGGGGCCTACAATGAGCAGTTCTTC
CASSPLGGGAYNEQFF
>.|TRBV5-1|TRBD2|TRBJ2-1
TGCGCCAGCAGCTTGGCCTTAGCGGGACGCAATGAGCAGTTCTTC
CASSLALAGRNEQFF
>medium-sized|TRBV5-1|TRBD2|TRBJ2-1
TGCGCCAGCAGCTTGGTCCCTAGCGGGATACCGAACAATGAGCAGTTCTTC
CASSLVPSGIPNNEQFF
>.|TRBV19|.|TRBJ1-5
TGTGCCAGTAGTACCTGGGAAGGGGTCGGGCAGCCCCAGCATTTT
CASSTWEGVGQPQHF
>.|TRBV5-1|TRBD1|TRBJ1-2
TGCGCCAGCAGCATTGAGGGGGCGCAGGGAGGCTACACCTTC
CASSIEGAQGGYTF
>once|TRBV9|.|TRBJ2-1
TGTGCCAGCAGTAGGGACAACTACAATGAGCAGTTCTTC
CASSRDNYNEQFF
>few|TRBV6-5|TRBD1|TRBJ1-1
TGTGCCAGCAGCGAGACAGGGATCAGCACTGAAGCTTTCTTT
CASSETGISTEAFF
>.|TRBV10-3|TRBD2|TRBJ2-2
TGTGCCATCAGTGAAGTGCGCGGGGGAACGAACACCGGGGAGCTGTTTTTT
CAISEVRGGTNTGELFF
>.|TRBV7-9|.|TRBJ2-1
TGTGCCAGCAGCTTCGGCGGGGAGGTAAGGGGTGAGCAGTTCTTC
CASSFGGEVRGEQFF
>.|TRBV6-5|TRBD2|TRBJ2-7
TGTGCCAGCAGGAGGGAGCGGGAAAGCTCCTACGAGCAGTACTTC
CASRRERESSYEQYF
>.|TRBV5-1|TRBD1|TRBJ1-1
TGCGCCAGCAGCTTGGCGGGACAGGGGACTGAAGCTTTCTTT
CASSLAGQGTEAFF
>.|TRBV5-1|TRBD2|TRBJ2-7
TGCGCCAGCAGCTTGCTGATGACTAGCGGGTTTTCCTACGAGCAGTACTTC
CASSLLMTSGFSYEQYF
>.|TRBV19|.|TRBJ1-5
TGTGCCAGTAAGGGGCAGTTCAATCAGCCCCAGCATTTT
CASKGQFNQPQHF
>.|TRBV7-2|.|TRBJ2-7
TGTGCCAGCAGCTCAACTCCTTCCTACGAGCAGTACTTC
CASSSTPSYEQYF
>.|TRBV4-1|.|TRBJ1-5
TGCGCCAGCAGCCAAGATGGTATTCGGACAGTAACTAGCAATCAGCCCCAGCATTTT
CASSQDGIRTVTSNQPQHF
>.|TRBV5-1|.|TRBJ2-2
TGCGCCAGCAGCTTGGCCGGGAACACCGGGGAGCTGTTTTTT
CASSLAGNTGELFF
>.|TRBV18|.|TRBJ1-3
TGTGCCAGCTCCACCATAGGGCAGGGGCTTTCTCGCTCTGGAAACACCATATATTTT
CASSTIGQGLSRSGNTIYF
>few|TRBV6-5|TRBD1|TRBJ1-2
TGTGCCAGCAGCGTACACCGGGACAGGGGCTATGGCTACACCTTC
CASSVHRDRGYGYTF
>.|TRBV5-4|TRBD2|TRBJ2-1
TGTGCCAGCGGAAGTTTAGCGGGAGTACGAGGTGAGCAGTTCTTC
CASGSLAGVRGEQFF
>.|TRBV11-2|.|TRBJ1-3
TGTGCCAGCAGCTTAGTCCAAATTGGAAACACCATATATTTT
CASSLVQIGNTIYF
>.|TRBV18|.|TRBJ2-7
TGTGCCAGCTCACCTGGGCCCCTCTGGGAGCAGTACTTC
CASSPGPLWEQYF
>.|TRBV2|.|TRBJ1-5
TGTGCCAGCAGTGAAGTGAAGACAGCTCCCTTCAATCAGCCCCAGCATTTT
CASSEVKTAPFNQPQHF
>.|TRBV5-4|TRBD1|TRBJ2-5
TGTGCCAGCAGACCAAGACAGGGGCGGGGGACCCAGTACTTC
CASRPRQGRGTQYF
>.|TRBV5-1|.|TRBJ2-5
TGCGCCAGCAGCTTCCAGCAGGGGACGGGGCAAGAGACCCAGTACTTC
CASSFQQGTGQETQYF
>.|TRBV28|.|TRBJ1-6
TGTGCCAGCACCCCCTTTTCCTATAATTCACCCCTCCACTTT
CASTPFSYNSPLHF
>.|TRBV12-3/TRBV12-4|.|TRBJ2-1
TGTGCCAGCAATGCCGGGGCCTACAATGAGCAGTTCTTC
CASNAGAYNEQFF
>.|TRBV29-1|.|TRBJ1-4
TGCAGCGCCTCTAGGGACATTGGCGAAAAACTGTTTTTT
CSASRDIGEKLFF
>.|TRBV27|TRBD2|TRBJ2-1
TGTGCCAGCAGTTTAGGCGACTTCGGAGCGGGGGGACGGGCGCAGTTCTTC
CASSLGDFGAGGRAQFF